The 29 T cell receptor beta chains reported below all come from one sample, sequenced in a study of STAT5B mutations in CD4+ large granular lymphocyte leukemia (dated by TCRdb to between 2022 and 2023). Library preparation was by the immunoSEQ multiplex PCR assay. TCRdb carries this immuneACCESS record with in-frame sequences only. Its versions omit some clonotypes, under half of them owing to an unresolved V gene in the studies checked, with the rest unexplained. The sample table contains more than 2,500 clones; only one count was recorded for roughly 78% of them. The top ten constitute 88% of the sample. The sequenced sample consisted of PBMCs. The origin of the receptors is a woman aged 70-85 years with CD4+ T-cell large granular lymphocyte leukemia.

The chain links TRBV30 to TRBJ2-3; D is unclear. The CDR3 covers 14 residues. V lost 3 bases and J 0 bases, leaving 10 bases between the germline ends. Germline V CDR1 and CDR2: GTSNPN, SVGIG (reference sequence). CDR3 residues: CAWRGGPSTDTQYF. CDR3 DNA: TGTGCCTGGAGAGGCGGCCCTAGCACAGATACGCAGTATTTT.

The chain uses TRBV15 and TRBJ2-1; tentative D call: TRBD2 (6 bases). The V gene lost 0 bases and the J gene lost 2 bases, with 8 bases spanning the gap. The CDR3 consists of 15 residues. Germline V gene sequence: CDR1 LNHNV, CDR2 YYDKDF (reference sequence). The CDR3 bases are TGTGCCACCAGCAGAGACGGGACTCCCTACAATGAGCAGTTCTTC. Its protein is CATSRDGTPYNEQFF.

J is TRBJ1-2 and V is TRBV6-5; tentatively, D is TRBD1 (5 bases). Germline V CDR1 and CDR2: MNHEY, SVGAGI. Trimming left V 6 bases short and J 4 bases short, with 12 bases between. The CDR3 is made up of 13 amino acids. CDR3 region: CASSSGRAYGYTF. Here the CDR3 DNA reads TGTGCCAGCAGCTCAGGGAGGGCCTATGGCTACACCTTC.

This sequence joins TRBV28 and TRBJ2-1; 7 bases agree with TRBD2. V shed 3 bases and J 8 bases; nucleotides not matched to a gene: 10. Germline CDR1 MDHEN, CDR2 SYDVKM. This CDR3 is built from 15 residues. In DNA, the CDR3 is TGTGCCAGCAGTTTCAGCGGGAATGGGCGCTATGAGCAGTTCTTC. Translation gives CASSFSGNGRYEQFF.

V is TRBV6-6 and J is TRBJ1-3; D may be TRBD1 (5 bases). Germline values: CDR1 MNHNY, CDR2 SVGAGI (reference sequence). The ends were cut back, 2 bases at V and 2 bases at J, with 10 bases in the middle. The CDR3 is 15 residues long. This chain's CDR3 is CASSYVRGPGNTIYF. CDR3 nucleotides: TGTGCCAGCAGTTACGTGAGGGGACCTGGAAACACCATATATTTT.

The CDR3 DNA reads as TGTGCCTGTAAACCGGGACAGTATACAACTAATGAAAAACTGTTTTTT. Residues: CACKPGQYTTNEKLFF. V and J are TRBV30 and TRBJ1-4; 7 nucleotides agree with TRBD1. The germline gives CDR1 GTSNPN, CDR2 SVGIG (reference sequence). The CDR3 is 16 amino acids. The ends lost 6 bases at V and 0 bases at J; junction bases unmatched: 10.

The chain couples TRBV4-1 to TRBJ1-5; tentatively, D is TRBD1 (5 bases). CDR3 length equals 14 residues. CDR1 is MGHRA and CDR2 is YSYEKL in the germline V gene. V lost 1 base and J lost 7, with 11 bases in between. For the CDR3, the DNA is TGCGCCAGCAGCCAAGTCCCCGGGACCCAGCCCCAGCATTTT. Amino acids: CASSQVPGTQPQHF.

The rearrangement joins TRBV28 to TRBJ2-4; no reliable D call. Trimming pared 7 bases from V and 6 bases from J, leaving 7 bases between. Germline V CDR1 and CDR2: MDHEN, SYDVKM. There are 11 residues in the CDR3. CDR3 sequence (DNA): TGTGCCAGCATTGGTGGAAACATTCAGTACTTC. The encoded protein is CASIGGNIQYF.

The chain links TRBV9 to TRBJ1-3; 8 bases are a match to TRBD1. The CDR3 extends over 15 amino acids. Germline loops: CDR1 SGDLS, CDR2 YYNGEE. J was trimmed by 1 base and V by 5 bases; bases with no gene match: 5. In DNA, the CDR3 is TGTGCCAGCAGTGCAGGGGGCTCGTCTGGAAACACCATATATTTT. Protein sequence: CASSAGGSSGNTIYF.

This sequence joins TRBV6-5 and TRBJ2-1, with 11 nucleotides matching TRBD2. CDR1 MNHEY and CDR2 SVGAGI come from the germline V gene. V lost 5 bases to trimming and J lost 7 bases; unmatched junction nucleotides: 7. The CDR3 sequence is 15 residues long. CDR3 coding DNA: TGTGCCAGCAGTGCCGCTAGCGGGGGGATAAATGAGCAGTTCTTC. Protein product: CASSAASGGINEQFF.

This chain joins TRBV4-3 and TRBJ2-1; TRBD2 matches at 8 bases. This CDR3 has 16 residues. Trimming took 0 bases from V and 5 from J; bases not matched to a gene: 6. Per the germline V gene, CDR1 is LGHNA and CDR2 is YSLEER. CDR3 protein: CASSQEASGGHNEQFF. The CDR3 DNA sequence: TGCGCCAGCAGCCAAGAAGCAAGCGGGGGTCACAATGAGCAGTTCTTC.

This clone was observed a handful of times. The CDR3 coding sequence is TGTGCCACTCTAGACAGAGCAGATCGTGAAAAACTGTTTTTT. Its protein is CATLDRADREKLFF. The rearrangement links TRBV19 to TRBJ1-4; D perhaps matches TRBD1 (5 bases). CDR1 is LNHDA, CDR2 SQIVND, per germline (reference sequence). CDR3 length: 14 residues. V was trimmed by 10 bases and J by 7 bases, leaving 19 bases between them.

There are a few counts of this clone. V is TRBV27 and J is TRBJ1-2, with unresolved D. This CDR3 has 14 amino acids. Germline assignment: CDR1 MNHEY and CDR2 SMNVEV (reference sequence). V was trimmed by 7 bases and J by 1 base, leaving 13 bases between them. The CDR3 DNA is TGTGCCAGCACCAGCCTGGCAGGTAACTATGGCTACACCTTC. Protein sequence: CASTSLAGNYGYTF.

The gene calls are TRBV28 and TRBJ2-7; D gene uncertain. Trimming cost V 7 bases and J 3 bases, with 13 bases left between them. Looked up from germline, CDR1 is MDHEN and CDR2 is SYDVKM. The CDR3 runs to 13 residues. CDR3 sequence reads: CASTNGPIYEQYF. The CDR3 nucleotides read TGTGCCAGCACCAATGGCCCTATCTACGAGCAGTACTTC.

The V call is TRBV11-2, the J call TRBJ2-2; 12 nucleotides align to TRBD2. V dropped 5 bases and J dropped 4; count of bases not matched to a gene: 2. CDR3 size: 15 residues. The germline V gene encodes CDR1 SGHAT and CDR2 FQNNGV. The CDR3 loop reads CASSGLAGLTGELFF. The CDR3, as DNA: TGTGCCAGCAGCGGACTAGCGGGACTCACCGGGGAGCTGTTTTTT.

The rearrangement links TRBV2 to TRBJ2-1, with a possible D match to TRBD2 (5 bases). CDR3 length: 15 residues. V lost 2 bases and J 6 bases, leaving 14 bases between the germline ends. Germline V lookup: CDR1 SNHLY, CDR2 FYNNEI. Here the CDR3 DNA reads TGTGCCAGCAGTGAAATGAGGGAACGGGCCAATGAGCAGTTCTTC. It yields the protein CASSEMRERANEQFF.

Written as DNA, the CDR3 is TGTGCCAGTAGTATAGGCCGGGACAGGGGAGGAGCTTTCTTT. Amino acid sequence: CASSIGRDRGGAFF. The J gene is TRBJ1-1, the V gene TRBV19, with 10 bases identical to TRBD1. CDR1 is LNHDA, CDR2 SQIVND, per germline (reference sequence). The length of the CDR3 is 14 residues. Trimming cost V 1 base and J 10 bases; bases outside gene matches: 6.

The chain has TRBV5-8 and TRBJ2-2, with unresolved D. CDR1 and CDR2 (germline): SGHTS, YDEGEE. This CDR3 comprises 14 residues. The ends were cut back, 1 base at V and 4 bases at J, with 8 bases in the middle. CDR3 coding DNA: TGTGCCAGCAGCTTGTATGGTGGCACCGGGGAGCTGTTTTTT. Amino acid sequence: CASSLYGGTGELFF.

The V call is TRBV28, the J call TRBJ1-2; D remains unclear. V lost 3 bases and J 8 bases, leaving 13 bases between the germline ends. CDR3 length: 13 residues. Germline loops: CDR1 MDHEN, CDR2 SYDVKM. CDR3 in DNA: TGTGCCAGCAGTTTGGGTCAAAGGTTCGGCTACACCTTC. It yields the protein CASSLGQRFGYTF.

The chain recombines TRBV14 with TRBJ1-2; D is unclear. Germline CDR1 reads SGHDN; CDR2 reads FVKESK. The CDR3 is 16 amino acids. V was shortened by 0 bases and J by 2 bases, with 13 bases between the two germline ends. CDR3 nucleotide sequence: TGTGCCAGCAGCCAAGATCGAGCGCACACCAACTATGGCTACACCTTC. The encoded protein is CASSQDRAHTNYGYTF.

The chain uses TRBV7-8 and TRBJ2-7; no definite D call. CDR1 and CDR2 (germline): SGHVS, FQNEAQ. Between the trimmed V and J ends, which lost 9 bases and 4 bases, there was a span of 25 bases. The CDR3 totals 16 residues. In nucleotides, the CDR3 is TGTGCCAGACGAATAATAGCACGGGCCAGGATTTACGAGCAGTACTTC. Residues: CARRIIARARIYEQYF.

The chain uses TRBV10-2 and TRBJ1-1, with D perhaps matching TRBD1 (6 bases). The CDR3 contains 15 residues. V shed 3 bases and J shed 1 base, with 12 bases lying between them. Per the germline V gene, CDR1 is WSHSY and CDR2 is SAAADI. CDR3 residues: CASSETGRGNTEAFF. CDR3 coding DNA: TGCGCCAGCAGTGAAACAGGGAGGGGGAACACTGAAGCTTTCTTT.

This clone was observed a few times. The chain combines TRBV11-2 with TRBJ2-1; possibly TRBD2 for D (5 bases). The CDR3 extends over 15 amino acids. CDR1 is SGHAT and CDR2 is FQNNGV in the germline V gene. Between the trimmed V and J ends, which lost 3 bases and 6 bases, there was a span of 15 bases. The CDR3 here is CASSLRTGAGNEQFF. The CDR3, as DNA: TGTGCCAGCAGCTTGAGGACTGGCGCGGGCAATGAGCAGTTCTTC.

The rearrangement joins TRBV19 to TRBJ1-4; tentative D call: TRBD1 (5 bases). Per germline, CDR1 LNHDA and CDR2 SQIVND (reference sequence). With 3 bases removed from V and 6 bases from J, the gap between germline ends came to 17 bases. The CDR3 covers 16 residues. CDR3 sequence reads: CASSMSTRDGHEKLFF. CDR3 nucleotide sequence: TGTGCCAGTAGTATGTCCACCCGGGACGGTCATGAAAAACTGTTTTTT.

The chain is built from TRBV6-1 and TRBJ2-4, with D perhaps matching TRBD2 (6 bases). The length of the CDR3 is 14 residues. CDR1 and CDR2 from the germline V gene are MNHNS and SASEGT. Between the trimmed V and J ends, which lost 4 bases and 1 base, there was a span of 8 bases. The CDR3 here is CASSGAGAKNIQYF. In DNA form, the CDR3 reads TGTGCCAGCAGTGGGGCGGGGGCCAAAAACATTCAGTACTTC.

This clone was seen just once. The CDR3 nucleotides read TGTGCCAGCAGTCTCTCAGGGGGGAGCTACGAGCAGTACTTC. This encodes CASSLSGGSYEQYF. The chain employs TRBV6-5 and TRBJ2-7, with D possibly TRBD1 on 7 matching bases. Germline V gene sequence: CDR1 MNHEY, CDR2 SVGAGI. CDR3 size: 14 residues. The V end lost 5 bases, the J end lost 3 bases, and 14 bases lay between the germline ends.

This clone has just one count. The chain uses TRBV5-1 and TRBJ2-7; D is unresolved. Trimming removed 0 bases from V and 7 bases from J, with 11 bases in between. In germline, CDR1 is SGHRS, CDR2 YFSETQ. This CDR3 has 13 residues. CDR3 region: CASSLEVQAEQYF. In nucleotides, the CDR3 is TGCGCCAGCAGCTTGGAGGTCCAGGCAGAGCAGTACTTC.

The chain is built from TRBV12-2 and TRBJ2-7; TRBD1 is taken as the D call from the table, unchecked against the DNA. TRBV12-2 is listed as a pseudogene. The CDR3 consists of 13 residues. The CDR3 DNA reads TGTGCAGCCCTGGGAAGGGGGCCTGGCGAGCAGTACTTC. Residues: CAALGRGPGEQYF.

This chain links TRBV19 with TRBJ2-3, with 14 nucleotides matching TRBD2. Trimming took 5 bases from V and 4 from J; bases not matched to a gene: 8. Germline V CDR1 and CDR2: LNHDA, SQIVND (reference sequence). This CDR3 has 17 residues. This chain's CDR3 is CASSAGLAGDRADTQYF. In DNA form, the CDR3 reads TGTGCCAGTAGTGCGGGACTAGCGGGAGATCGGGCAGATACGCAGTATTTT.